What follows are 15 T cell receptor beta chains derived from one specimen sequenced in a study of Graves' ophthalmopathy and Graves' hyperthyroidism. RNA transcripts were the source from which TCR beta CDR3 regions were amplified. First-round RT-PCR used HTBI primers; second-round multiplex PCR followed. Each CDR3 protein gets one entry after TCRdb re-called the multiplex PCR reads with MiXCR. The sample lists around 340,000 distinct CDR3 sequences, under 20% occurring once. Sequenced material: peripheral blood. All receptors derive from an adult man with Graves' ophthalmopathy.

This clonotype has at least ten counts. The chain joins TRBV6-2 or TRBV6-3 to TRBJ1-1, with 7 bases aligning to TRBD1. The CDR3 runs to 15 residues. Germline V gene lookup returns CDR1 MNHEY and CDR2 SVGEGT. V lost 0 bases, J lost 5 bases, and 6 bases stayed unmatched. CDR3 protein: CASSYSGRGGTEAFF. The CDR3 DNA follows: TGTGCCAGCAGTTACTCCGGCAGGGGGGGAACTGAAGCTTTCTTT.

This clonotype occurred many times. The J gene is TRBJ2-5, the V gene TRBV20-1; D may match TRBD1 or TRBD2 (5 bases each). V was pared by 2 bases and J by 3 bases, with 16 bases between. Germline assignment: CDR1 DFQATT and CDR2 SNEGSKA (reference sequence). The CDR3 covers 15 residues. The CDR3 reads CSARPWDAVEETQYF. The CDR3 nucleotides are TGCAGTGCTAGACCCTGGGACGCAGTGGAAGAGACCCAGTACTTC.

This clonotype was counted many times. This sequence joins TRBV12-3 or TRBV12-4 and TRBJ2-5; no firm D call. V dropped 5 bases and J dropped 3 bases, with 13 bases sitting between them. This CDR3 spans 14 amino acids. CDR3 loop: CASSPRPTEETQYF. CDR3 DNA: TGTGCCAGCAGTCCGAGACCAACAGAAGAGACCCAGTACTTC.

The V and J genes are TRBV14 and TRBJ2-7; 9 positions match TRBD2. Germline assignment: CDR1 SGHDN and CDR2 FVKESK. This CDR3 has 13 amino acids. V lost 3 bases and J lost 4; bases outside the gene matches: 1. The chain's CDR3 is CASSQSGRYEQYF. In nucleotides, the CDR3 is TGTGCCAGCAGCCAGAGCGGGAGGTACGAGCAGTACTTC.

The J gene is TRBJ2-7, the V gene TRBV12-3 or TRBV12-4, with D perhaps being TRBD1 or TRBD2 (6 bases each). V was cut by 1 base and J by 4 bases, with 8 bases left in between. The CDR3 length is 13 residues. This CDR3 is CASSLEGGYEQYF. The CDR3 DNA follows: TGTGCCAGCAGTTTAGAGGGGGGATACGAGCAGTACTTC.

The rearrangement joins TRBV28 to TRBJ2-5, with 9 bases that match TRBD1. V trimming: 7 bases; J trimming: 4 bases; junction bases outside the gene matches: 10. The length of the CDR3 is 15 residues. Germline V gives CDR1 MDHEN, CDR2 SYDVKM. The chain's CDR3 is CASTTSGQGSETQYF. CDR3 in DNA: TGTGCCAGCACTACTTCGGGACAGGGCTCAGAGACCCAGTACTTC.

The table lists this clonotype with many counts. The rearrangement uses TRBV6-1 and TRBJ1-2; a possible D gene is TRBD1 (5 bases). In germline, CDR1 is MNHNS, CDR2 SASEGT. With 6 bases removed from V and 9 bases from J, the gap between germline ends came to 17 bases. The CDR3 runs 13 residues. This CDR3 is CASSLGTSGSYTF. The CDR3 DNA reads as TGTGCCAGCAGCCTAGGGACCTCGGGGAGCTACACCTTC.

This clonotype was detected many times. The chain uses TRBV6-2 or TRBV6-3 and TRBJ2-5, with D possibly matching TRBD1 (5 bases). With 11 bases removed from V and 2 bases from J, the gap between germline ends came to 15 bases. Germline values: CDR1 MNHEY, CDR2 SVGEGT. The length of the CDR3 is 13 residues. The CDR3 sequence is CAGSRRQQETQYF. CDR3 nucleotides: TGTGCCGGGTCGCGGAGACAGCAAGAGACCCAGTACTTC.

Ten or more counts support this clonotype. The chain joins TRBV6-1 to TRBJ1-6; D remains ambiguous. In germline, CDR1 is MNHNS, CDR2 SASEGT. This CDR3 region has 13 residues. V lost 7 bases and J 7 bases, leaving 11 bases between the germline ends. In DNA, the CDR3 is TGTGCCAGCACAAGGGAAAGGAATTCACCCCTCCACTTT. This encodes CASTRERNSPLHF.

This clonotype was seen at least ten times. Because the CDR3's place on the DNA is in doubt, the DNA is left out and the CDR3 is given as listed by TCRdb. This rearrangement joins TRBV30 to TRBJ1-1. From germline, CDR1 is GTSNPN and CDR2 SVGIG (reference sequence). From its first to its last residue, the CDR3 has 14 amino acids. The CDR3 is CAWGGGTSGGEAFF.

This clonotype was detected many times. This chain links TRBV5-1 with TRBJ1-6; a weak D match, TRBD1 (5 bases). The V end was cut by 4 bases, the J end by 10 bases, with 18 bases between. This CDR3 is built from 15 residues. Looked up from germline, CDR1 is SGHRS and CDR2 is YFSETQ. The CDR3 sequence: CASSDAGNSSSPLHF. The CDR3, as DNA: TGCGCCAGCAGCGACGCAGGGAATTCGAGCTCACCCCTCCACTTT.

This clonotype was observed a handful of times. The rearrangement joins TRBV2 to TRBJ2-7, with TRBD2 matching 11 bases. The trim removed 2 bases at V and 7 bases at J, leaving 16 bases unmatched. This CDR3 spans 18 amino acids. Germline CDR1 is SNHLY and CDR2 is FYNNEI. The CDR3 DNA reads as TGTGCCAGCAGTGAACCGCTAGCGGGAGGACCCCTAGATGGGGAGCAGTACTTC. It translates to CASSEPLAGGPLDGEQYF.

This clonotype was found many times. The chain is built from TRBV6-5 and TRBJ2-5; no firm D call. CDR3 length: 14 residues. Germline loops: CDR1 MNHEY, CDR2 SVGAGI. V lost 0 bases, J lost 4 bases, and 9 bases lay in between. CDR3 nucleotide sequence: TGTGCCAGCAGTTACTCGACAAGAGGAGAGACCCAGTACTTC. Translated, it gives CASSYSTRGETQYF.

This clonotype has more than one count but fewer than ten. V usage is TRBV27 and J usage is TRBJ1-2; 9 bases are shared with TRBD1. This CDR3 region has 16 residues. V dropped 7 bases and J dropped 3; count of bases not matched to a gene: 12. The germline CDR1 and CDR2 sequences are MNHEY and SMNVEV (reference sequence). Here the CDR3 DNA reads TGTGCCAGCAAAGCCCCCCGGACAGGGGCTGACTATGGCTACACCTTC. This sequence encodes CASKAPRTGADYGYTF.

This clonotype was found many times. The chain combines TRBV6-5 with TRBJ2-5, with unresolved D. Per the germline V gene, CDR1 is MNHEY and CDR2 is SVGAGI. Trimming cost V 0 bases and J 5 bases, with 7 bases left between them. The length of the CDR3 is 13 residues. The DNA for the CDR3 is TGTGCCAGCAGTTACTCAGGGCGGGAGACCCAGTACTTC. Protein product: CASSYSGRETQYF.